Detailed here is one T cell receptor beta chain. The table lists this clone with a count of one. Its antigen is unknown. No base qualities exist here, and no much larger clone lies one base off it. The CDR1 and CDR2 encoded by the germline V gene (reference sequence) are SEHNR and FQNEAQ. The CDR3 holds 17 amino acids from the cysteine to the phenylalanine. The retained sequence is limited to the CDR3, 51 bases, with the frame set at the first base. V drops 1 base and J drops 3 bases, leaving 18 bases in between. The immunoSEQ Assay, a bias-controlled multiplex PCR, was used to amplify TCRbeta CDR3 regions from genomic DNA. The authors' analysis ran thus. The number of nucleated cells in each sample was estimated by amplification of reference gene primers within the assay. To quantify the absolute abundance of each unique TCRbeta CDR3 rearrangement, sequence reads were collapsed and filtered. For each sample, productive Simpson clonality was calculated by taking the square root of Simpson's diversity index across productive rearrangements. Held by TCRdb, this immuneACCESS table contains in-frame sequences only and omits some clones. Under half of the omission traces to an unresolved V gene where checked; the cause of the rest is unknown. That table is the source of V, J and clone size, and D and trimming were worked out from the DNA. The sample has approximately 180,000 clones on record, roughly 79% of them singletons. The top ten clonotypes cover around 10% of the sample.

These data come from a study of blood T cell repertoires in COVID-19 (TCRdb year 2020). Notes on the research overall: The collaborator samples originated in the United States, Italy and Spain and spanned the acute and convalescent phases of COVID-19. The prospective study material was composed of cDNA or gDNA derived from T cells, B-cell-depleted T cells, or PBMCs. Subjects who had been exposed to COVID-19, were actively infected with it, or had recovered from it provided the deeply sampled blood TCRbeta repertoires that made up the dataset. A freely available public database, intended as a resource for researchers studying the immune response to SARS-CoV-2, is where the repertoires were released. The samples were drawn from the first 160 participants of the ongoing ImmuneRACE study and from 1,254 subjects provided by 6 global collaborators. Sample metadata almost always included a de-identified subject ID, COVID-19 status, age in years and sex. Where HLA class I and class II types were available, the types were taken from metadata supplied by the sample provider, not from assay-based typing.

One collaborating source in Seattle enrolled patients while the patients were actively infected and followed the patients over time throughout the course of disease. Collaborating institutions collected whole blood in K2EDTA tubes following their own protocols. Collaborator samples were shipped for TCRbeta analysis as frozen whole blood, isolated PBMCs, or DNA extracted from either sample type. Results the study describes overall, beyond this receptor: Clinical and demographic metadata were provided uncurated, with the amount varying by source and participant.

The chain is made from TRBV7-9 and TRBJ1-1; perhaps TRBD1 is the D gene, with 5 bases matching. The receptor was derived from an elderly woman with COVID-19, enrolled during active disease. Specimen: peripheral blood. The nucleotides are TGTGCCAGCAGCTTAGGGGGGAGTAGCGGGGCCGACACTGAAGCTTTCTTT. Its translation is CASSLGGSSGADTEAFF.